This entry is about one TCR beta chain. What it binds is not known. Using immunoSEQ multiplex PCR, the repertoire was profiled, and TCRdb retains in-frame clones only, with some absent. The data contain over 50,000 clones, around 83% of them singletons. The CDR3 has 14 amino acids. Germline V gene sequence: CDR1 ENHRY, CDR2 SYGVKD. Trimming pared 1 base from V and 6 bases from J, leaving 12 bases between. The record originates from a study of Tregs in tolerant kidney transplant recipients. Study findings and constraints: The most relevant donor-specific Treg TCRbeta repertoire apparently came from expansion with activated donor B cells.

Thawed PBMCs were FACS-sorted into unstimulated CD4+CD25+CD127- regulatory T cells, CD4+CD25- non-regulatory cells, CD4 and CD8 cells. This chain connects TRBV10-3 to TRBJ1-1, with D possibly TRBD1 on 5 matching bases. The clonotype was recovered from a human donor in good health. Sample: CD4+ T cells from blood. The CDR3 is CAISEWGGAAEAFF. As DNA, the CDR3 is TGTGCCATCAGTGAGTGGGGAGGGGCGGCTGAAGCTTTCTTT.